The clone carrying this TCR beta chain occurred many times. The data were taken from a study of human T cells and chemical hapten exposure. About the study: Reading of the patch tests, which applied 0.01% DPC to the upper back, occurred at 6 days.

TCRdb analysed the RACE reads with MiXCR anew, one entry per CDR3 protein. The sample lists about 50,000 distinct CDR3 sequences; about 9.9% were seen once. CDR3 length: 14 amino acids. After removal of 5 bases from V and 6 bases from J, the junction contained 6 bases not matched to a gene. Time point: patch test 2, 6 weeks after DPC sensitization. Treatment described: therapeutic diphenylcyclopropenone sensitization with weekly scalp DPC. Sample: whole blood, taken in connection with sensitization to the hapten diphenylcyclopropenone (DPC). The TCR sequence derives from a woman between 45 and 60 years old with alopecia areata. Some clones in this sample may be carry-over from other donors' samples. The chain uses TRBV12-3 or TRBV12-4 and TRBJ1-5; 8 bases map to TRBD1. The CDR3 loop reads CASSPTGEGQPQHF. The CDR3 DNA reads TGTGCCAGCAGTCCGACAGGGGAGGGTCAGCCCCAGCATTTT.